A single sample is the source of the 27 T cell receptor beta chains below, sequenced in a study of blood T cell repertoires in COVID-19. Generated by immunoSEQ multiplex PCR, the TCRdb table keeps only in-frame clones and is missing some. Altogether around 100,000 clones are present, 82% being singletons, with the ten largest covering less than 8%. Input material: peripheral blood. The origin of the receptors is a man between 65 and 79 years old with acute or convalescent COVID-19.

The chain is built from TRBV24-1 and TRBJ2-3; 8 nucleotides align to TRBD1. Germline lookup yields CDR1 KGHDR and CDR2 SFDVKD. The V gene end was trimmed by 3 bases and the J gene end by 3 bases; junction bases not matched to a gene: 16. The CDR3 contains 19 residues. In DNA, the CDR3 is TGTGCCACCAGTGATCGGGTGGGGGCAGGGGGCTGGAGGACAGATACGCAGTATTTT. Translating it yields CATSDRVGAGGWRTDTQYF.

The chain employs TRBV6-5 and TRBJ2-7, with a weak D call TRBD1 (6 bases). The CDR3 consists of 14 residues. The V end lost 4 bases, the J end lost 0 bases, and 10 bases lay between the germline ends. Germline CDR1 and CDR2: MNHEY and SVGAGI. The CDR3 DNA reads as TGTGCCAGCAGTTTAGGGGGAGCCTCCTACGAGCAGTACTTC. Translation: CASSLGGASYEQYF.

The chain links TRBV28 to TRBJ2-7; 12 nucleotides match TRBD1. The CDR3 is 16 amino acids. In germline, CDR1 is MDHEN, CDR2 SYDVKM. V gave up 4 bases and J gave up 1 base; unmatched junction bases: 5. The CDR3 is CASSYMGQGASYEQYF. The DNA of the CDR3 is TGTGCCAGCAGTTATATGGGACAGGGGGCTTCCTACGAGCAGTACTTC.

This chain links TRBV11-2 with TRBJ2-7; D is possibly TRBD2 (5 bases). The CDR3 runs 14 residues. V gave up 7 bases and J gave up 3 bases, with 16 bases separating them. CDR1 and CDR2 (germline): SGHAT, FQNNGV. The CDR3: CASTQSLGSYEQYF. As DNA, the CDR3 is TGTGCCAGCACCCAGAGTCTGGGGAGCTACGAGCAGTACTTC.

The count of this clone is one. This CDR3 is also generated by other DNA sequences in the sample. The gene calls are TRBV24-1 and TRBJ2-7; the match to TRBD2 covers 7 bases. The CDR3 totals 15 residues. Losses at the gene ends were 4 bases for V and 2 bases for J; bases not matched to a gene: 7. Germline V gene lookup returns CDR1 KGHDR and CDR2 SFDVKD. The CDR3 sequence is CATSDPARGAYEQYF. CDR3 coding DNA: TGTGCCACCAGTGACCCAGCACGGGGGGCCTACGAGCAGTACTTC.

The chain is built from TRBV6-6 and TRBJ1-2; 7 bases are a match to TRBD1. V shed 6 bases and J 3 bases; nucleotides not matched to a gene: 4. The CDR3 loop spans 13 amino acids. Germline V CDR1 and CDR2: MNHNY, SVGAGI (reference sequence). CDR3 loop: CASSRQGYYGYTF. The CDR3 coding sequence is TGTGCCAGCAGCCGACAGGGCTACTATGGCTACACCTTC.

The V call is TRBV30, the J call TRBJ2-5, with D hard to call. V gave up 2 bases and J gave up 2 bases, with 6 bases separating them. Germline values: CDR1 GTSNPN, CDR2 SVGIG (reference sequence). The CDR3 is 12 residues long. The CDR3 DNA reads TGTGCCTGGAGTAGACTTCAAGAGACCCAGTACTTC. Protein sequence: CAWSRLQETQYF.

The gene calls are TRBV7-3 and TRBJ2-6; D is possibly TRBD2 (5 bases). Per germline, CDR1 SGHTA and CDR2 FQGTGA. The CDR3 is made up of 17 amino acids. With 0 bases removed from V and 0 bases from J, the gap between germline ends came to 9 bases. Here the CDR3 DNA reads TGTGCCAGCAGCTTAACGTCTACTAGCTCTGGGGCCAACGTCCTGACTTTC. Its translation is CASSLTSTSSGANVLTF.

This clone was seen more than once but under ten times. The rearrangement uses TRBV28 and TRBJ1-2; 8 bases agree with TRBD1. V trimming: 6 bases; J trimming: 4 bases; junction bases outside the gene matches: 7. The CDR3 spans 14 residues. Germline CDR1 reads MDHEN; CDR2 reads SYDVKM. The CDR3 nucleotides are TGTGCCAGCAGCAGGTCCGGGACAGGCTATGGCTACACCTTC. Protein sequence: CASSRSGTGYGYTF.

CDR3 nucleotides: TGTGCCAGCAGTTCCGGGACTAGCGGAATGGTTGAGCAGTTCTTC. It encodes CASSSGTSGMVEQFF. The genes are TRBV28 and TRBJ2-1; 11 bases line up with TRBD2. The CDR3 has 15 amino acids. Losses at the gene ends were 4 bases for V and 9 bases for J; bases not matched to a gene: 8. Per the germline V gene, CDR1 is MDHEN and CDR2 is SYDVKM.

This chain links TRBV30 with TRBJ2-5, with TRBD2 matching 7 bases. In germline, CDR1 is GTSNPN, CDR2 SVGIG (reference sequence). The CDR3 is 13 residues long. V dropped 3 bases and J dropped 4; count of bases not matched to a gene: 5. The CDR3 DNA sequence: TGTGCCTGGAGCTTTACTAGCGTAGAGACCCAGTACTTC. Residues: CAWSFTSVETQYF.

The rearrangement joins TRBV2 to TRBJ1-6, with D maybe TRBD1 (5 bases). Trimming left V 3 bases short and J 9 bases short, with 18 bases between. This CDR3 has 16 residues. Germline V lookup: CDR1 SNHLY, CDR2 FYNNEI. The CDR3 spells CASSDAAGGGASPLHF. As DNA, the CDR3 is TGTGCCAGCAGTGATGCCGCGGGAGGCGGGGCTTCACCCCTCCACTTT.

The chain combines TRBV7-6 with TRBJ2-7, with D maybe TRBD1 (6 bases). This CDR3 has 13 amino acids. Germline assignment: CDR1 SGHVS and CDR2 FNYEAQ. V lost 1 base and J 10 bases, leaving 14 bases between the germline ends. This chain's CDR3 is CASSLVLRDTQYF. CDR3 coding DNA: TGTGCCAGCAGCTTAGTTCTCCGGGACACACAGTACTTC.

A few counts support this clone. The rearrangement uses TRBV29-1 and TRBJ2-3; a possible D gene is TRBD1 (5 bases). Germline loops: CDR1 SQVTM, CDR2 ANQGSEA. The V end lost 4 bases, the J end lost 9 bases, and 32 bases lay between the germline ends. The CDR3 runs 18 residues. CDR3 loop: CSVAFLGPFSLIIETQYF. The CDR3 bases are TGCAGCGTTGCATTCCTGGGGCCATTTTCCCTTATAATAGAGACGCAGTATTTT.

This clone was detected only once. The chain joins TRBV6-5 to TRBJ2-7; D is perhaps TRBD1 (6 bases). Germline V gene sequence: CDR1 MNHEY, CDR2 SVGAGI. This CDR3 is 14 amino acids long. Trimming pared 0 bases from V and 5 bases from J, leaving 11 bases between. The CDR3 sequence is CASSYSPGTNEQYF. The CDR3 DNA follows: TGTGCCAGCAGTTACTCGCCAGGGACAAACGAGCAGTACTTC.

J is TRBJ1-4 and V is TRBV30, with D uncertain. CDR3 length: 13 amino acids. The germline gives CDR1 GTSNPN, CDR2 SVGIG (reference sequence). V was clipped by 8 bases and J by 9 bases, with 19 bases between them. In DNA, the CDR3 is TGTGCCCTCAGGTCACCTTCTTTCCAAAAACTGTTTTTT. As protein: CALRSPSFQKLFF.

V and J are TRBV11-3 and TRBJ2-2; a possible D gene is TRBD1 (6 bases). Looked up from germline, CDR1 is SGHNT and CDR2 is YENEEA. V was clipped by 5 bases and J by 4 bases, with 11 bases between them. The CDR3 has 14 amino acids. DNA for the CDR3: TGTGCCAGCAGCCCCCAGGGGAGCACCGGGGAGCTGTTTTTT. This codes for CASSPQGSTGELFF.

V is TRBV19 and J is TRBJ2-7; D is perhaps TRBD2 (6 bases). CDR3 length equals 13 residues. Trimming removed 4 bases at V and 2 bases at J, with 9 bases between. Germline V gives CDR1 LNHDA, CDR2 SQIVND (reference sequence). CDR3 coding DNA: TGTGCCAGTAGTACAGGACTAACCTACGAGCAGTACTTC. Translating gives CASSTGLTYEQYF.

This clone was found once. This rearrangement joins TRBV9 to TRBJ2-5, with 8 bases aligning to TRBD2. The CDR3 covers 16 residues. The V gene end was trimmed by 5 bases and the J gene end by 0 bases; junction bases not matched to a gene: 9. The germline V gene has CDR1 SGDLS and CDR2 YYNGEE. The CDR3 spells CASSLSASGYQETQYF. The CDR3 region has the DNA TGTGCCAGCAGTCTCTCGGCTAGCGGGTACCAAGAGACCCAGTACTTC.

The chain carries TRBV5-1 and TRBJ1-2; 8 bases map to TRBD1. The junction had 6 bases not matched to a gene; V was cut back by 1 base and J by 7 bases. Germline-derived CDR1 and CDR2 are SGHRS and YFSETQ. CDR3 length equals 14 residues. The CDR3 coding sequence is TGCGCCAGCAGCTTGATGGACAGGGATGCTGGCTACACCTTC. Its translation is CASSLMDRDAGYTF.

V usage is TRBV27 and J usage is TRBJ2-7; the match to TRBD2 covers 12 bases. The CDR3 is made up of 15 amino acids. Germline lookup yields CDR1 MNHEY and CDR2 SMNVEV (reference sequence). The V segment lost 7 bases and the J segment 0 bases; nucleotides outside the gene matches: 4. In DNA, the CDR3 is TGTGCCAGCACGCTAGCGGGAGGGAGCTCCTACGAGCAGTACTTC. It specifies CASTLAGGSSYEQYF.

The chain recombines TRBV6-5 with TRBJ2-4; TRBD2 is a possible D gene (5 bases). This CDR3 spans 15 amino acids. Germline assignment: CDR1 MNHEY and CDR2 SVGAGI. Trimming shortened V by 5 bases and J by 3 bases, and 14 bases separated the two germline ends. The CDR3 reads CASSLGELGKNIQYF. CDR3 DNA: TGTGCCAGCAGTCTGGGAGAACTGGGCAAAAACATTCAGTACTTC.

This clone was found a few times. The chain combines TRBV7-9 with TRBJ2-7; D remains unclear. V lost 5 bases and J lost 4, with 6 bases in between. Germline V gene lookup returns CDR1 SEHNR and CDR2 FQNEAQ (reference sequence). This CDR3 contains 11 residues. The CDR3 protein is CASSGRYEQYF. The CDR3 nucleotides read TGTGCCAGCAGCGGCAGATACGAGCAGTACTTC.

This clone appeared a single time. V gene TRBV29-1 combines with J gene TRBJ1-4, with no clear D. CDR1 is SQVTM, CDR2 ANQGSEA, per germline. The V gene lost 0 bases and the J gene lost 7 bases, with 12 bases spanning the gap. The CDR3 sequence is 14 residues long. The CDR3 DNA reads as TGCAGCGTTGAAGATCCATTCGGTGGTGAAAAACTGTTTTTT. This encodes CSVEDPFGGEKLFF. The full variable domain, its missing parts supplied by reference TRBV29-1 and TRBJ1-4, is SAVISQKPSRDICQRGTSLTIQCQVDSQVTMMFWYRQQPGQSLTLIATANQGSEATYESGFVIDKFPISRPNLTFSTLTVSNMSPEDSSIYLCSVEDPFGGEKLFFGSGTQLSVL.

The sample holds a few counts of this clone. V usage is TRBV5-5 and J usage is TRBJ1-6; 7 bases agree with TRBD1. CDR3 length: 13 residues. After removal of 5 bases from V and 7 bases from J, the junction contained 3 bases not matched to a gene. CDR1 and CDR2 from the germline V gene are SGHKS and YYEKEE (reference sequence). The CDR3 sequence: CASSRDSNSPLHF. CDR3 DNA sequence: TGTGCCAGCAGTCGGGACAGCAATTCACCCCTCCACTTT.

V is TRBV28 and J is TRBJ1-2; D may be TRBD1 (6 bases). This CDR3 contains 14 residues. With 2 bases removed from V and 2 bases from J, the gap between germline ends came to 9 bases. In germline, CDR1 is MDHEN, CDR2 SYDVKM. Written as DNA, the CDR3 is TGTGCCAGCAGTTTACTGCAGGGGAACTATGGCTACACCTTC. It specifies CASSLLQGNYGYTF.

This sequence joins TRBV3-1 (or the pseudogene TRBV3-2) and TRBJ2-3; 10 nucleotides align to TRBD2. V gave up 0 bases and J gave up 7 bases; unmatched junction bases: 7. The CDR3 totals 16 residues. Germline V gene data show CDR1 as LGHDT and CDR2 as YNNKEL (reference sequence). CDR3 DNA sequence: TGTGCCAGCAGCCAAGATGTGCTAGCGGGAGCATATACGCAGTATTTT. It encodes CASSQDVLAGAYTQYF.